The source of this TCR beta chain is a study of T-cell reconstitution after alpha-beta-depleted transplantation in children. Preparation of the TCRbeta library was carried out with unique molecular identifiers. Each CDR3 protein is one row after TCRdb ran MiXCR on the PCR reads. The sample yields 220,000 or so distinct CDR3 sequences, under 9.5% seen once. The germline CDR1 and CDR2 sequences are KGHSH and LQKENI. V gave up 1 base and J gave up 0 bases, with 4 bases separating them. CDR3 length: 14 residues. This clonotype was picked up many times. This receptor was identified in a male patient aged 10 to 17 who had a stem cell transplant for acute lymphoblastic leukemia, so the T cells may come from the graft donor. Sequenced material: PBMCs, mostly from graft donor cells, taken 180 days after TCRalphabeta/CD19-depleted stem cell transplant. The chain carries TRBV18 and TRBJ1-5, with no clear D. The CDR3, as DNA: TGTGCCAGCTCACCACTGGATAGCAATCAGCCCCAGCATTTT. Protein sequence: CASSPLDSNQPQHF. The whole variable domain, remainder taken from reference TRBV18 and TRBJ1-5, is NAGVMQNPRHLVRRRGQEARLRCSPMKGHSHVYWYRQLPEEGLKFMVYLQKENIIDESGMPKERFSAEFPKEGPSILRIQQVVRGDSAAYFCASSPLDSNQPQHFGDGTRLSIL.